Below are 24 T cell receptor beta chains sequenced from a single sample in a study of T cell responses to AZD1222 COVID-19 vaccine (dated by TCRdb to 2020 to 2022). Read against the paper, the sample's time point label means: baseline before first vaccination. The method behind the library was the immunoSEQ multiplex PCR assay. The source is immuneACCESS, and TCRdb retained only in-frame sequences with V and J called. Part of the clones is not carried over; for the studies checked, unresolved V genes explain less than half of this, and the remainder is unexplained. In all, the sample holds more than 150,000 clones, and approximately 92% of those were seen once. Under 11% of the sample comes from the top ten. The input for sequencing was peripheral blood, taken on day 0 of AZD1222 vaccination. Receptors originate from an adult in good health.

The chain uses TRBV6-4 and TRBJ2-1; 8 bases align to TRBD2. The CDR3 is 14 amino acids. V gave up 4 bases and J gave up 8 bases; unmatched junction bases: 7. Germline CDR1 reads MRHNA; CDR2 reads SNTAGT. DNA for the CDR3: TGTGCCAGCAGTGCCGGGGGGGAAATGGATGAGCAGTTCTTC. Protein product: CASSAGGEMDEQFF.

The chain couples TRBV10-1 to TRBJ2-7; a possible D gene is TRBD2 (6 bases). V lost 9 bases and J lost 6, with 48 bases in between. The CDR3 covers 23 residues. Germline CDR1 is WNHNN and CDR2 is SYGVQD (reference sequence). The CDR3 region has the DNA TGCGCCAGACCTTATGCGGGGCCGTGGGCCTTCAAGGTTCTAACCTGCCGGCGCGGCGAGCAGTACGTC. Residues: CARPYAGPWAFKVLTCRRGEQYV.

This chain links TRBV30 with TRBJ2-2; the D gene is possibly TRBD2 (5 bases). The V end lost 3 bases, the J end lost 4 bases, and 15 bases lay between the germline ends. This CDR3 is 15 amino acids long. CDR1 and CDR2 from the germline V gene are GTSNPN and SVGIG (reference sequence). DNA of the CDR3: TGTGCCTGGAGGGTTTTAGACCGGGGCACCGGGGAGCTGTTTTTT. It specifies CAWRVLDRGTGELFF.

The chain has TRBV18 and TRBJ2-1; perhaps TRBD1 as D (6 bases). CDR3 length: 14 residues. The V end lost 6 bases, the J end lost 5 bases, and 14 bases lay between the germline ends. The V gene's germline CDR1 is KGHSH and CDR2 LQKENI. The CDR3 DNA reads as TGTGCCAGCTCGCCCGACAGGCTCAACAATGAGCAGTTCTTC. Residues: CASSPDRLNNEQFF. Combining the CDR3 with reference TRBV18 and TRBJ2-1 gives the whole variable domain NAGVMQNPRHLVRRRGQEARLRCSPMKGHSHVYWYRQLPEEGLKFMVYLQKENIIDESGMPKERFSAEFPKEGPSILRIQQVVRGDSAAYFCASSPDRLNNEQFFGPGTRLTVL.

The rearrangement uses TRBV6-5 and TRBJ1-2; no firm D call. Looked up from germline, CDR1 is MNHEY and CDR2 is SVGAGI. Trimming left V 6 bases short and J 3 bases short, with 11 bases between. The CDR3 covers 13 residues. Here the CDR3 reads CASSHIPHYGYTF. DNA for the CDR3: TGTGCCAGCAGCCATATACCTCACTATGGCTACACCTTC.

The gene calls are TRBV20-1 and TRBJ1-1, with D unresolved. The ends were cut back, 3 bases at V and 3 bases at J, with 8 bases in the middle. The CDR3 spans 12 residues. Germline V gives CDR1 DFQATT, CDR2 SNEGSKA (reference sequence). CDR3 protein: CSASPFDTEAFF. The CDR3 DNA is TGCAGTGCTAGTCCGTTCGACACTGAAGCTTTCTTT.

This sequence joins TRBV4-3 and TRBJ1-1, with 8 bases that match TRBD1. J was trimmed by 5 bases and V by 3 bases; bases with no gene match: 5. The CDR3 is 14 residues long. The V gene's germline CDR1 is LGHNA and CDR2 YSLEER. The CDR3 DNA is TGCGCCAGCAGCCATCAACAGGGGGGGACTGAAGCTTTCTTT. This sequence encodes CASSHQQGGTEAFF.

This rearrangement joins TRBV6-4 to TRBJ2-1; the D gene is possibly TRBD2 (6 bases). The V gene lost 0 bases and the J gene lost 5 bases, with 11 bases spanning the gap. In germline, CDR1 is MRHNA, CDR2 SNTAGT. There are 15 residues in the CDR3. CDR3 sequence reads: CASSDSGLDHNEQFF. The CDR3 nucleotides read TGTGCCAGCAGTGACTCGGGACTTGACCACAATGAGCAGTTCTTC.

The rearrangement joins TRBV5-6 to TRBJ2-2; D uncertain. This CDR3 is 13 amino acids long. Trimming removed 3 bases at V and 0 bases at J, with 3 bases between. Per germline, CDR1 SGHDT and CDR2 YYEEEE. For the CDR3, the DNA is TGTGCCAGCAGCTGGTCGAACACCGGGGAGCTGTTTTTT. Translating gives CASSWSNTGELFF.

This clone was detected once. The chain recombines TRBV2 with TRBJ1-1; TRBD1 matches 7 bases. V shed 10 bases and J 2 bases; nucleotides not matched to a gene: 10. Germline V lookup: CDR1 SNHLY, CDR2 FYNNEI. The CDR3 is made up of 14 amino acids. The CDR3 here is CANDGTATNTEAFF. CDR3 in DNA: TGTGCCAACGACGGGACAGCAACCAACACTGAAGCTTTCTTT.

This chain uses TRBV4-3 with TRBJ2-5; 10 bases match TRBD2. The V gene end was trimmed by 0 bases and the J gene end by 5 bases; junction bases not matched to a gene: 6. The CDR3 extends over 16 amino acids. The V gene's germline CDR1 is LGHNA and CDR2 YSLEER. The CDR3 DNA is TGCGCCAGCAGCCAAGATCTGAGCGGGGGGGGTGAGACCCAGTACTTC. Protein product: CASSQDLSGGGETQYF.

This CDR3 is CASQGAVLNSPLHF. CDR3 bases: TGTGCCAGCCAGGGGGCCGTACTTAATTCACCCCTCCACTTT. This chain connects TRBV18 to TRBJ1-6; 8 bases align to TRBD1. CDR1 and CDR2 from the germline V gene are KGHSH and LQKENI. This CDR3 has 14 amino acids. Trimming removed 8 bases from V and 6 bases from J; junction bases left unmatched: 6. The full variable domain, completed using reference TRBV18 and TRBJ1-6, is NAGVMQNPRHLVRRRGQEARLRCSPMKGHSHVYWYRQLPEEGLKFMVYLQKENIIDESGMPKERFSAEFPKEGPSILRIQQVVRGDSAAYFCASQGAVLNSPLHFGNGTRLTVT.

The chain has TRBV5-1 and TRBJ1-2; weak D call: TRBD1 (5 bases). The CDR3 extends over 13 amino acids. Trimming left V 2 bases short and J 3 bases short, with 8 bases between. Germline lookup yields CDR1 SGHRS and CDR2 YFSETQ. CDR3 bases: TGCGCCAGCAGCTTAGGAGGGGACTATGGCTACACCTTC. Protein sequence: CASSLGGDYGYTF.

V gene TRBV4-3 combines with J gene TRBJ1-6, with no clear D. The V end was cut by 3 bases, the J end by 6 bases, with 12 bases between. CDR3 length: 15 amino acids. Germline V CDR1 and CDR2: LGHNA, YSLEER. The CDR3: CASSQVVTSNSPLHF. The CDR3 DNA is TGCGCCAGCAGCCAGGTAGTAACCTCTAATTCACCCCTCCACTTT.

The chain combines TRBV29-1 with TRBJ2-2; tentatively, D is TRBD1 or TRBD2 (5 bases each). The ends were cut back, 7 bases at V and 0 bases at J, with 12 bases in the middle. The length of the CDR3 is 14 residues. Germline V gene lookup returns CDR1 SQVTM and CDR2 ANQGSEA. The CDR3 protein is CSAAGTANTGELFF. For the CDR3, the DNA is TGCAGCGCCGCCGGGACGGCGAACACCGGGGAGCTGTTTTTT.

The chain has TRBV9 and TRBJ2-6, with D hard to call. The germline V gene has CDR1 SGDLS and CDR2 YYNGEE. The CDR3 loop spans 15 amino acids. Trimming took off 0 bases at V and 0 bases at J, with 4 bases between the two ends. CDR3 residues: CASSVAPSGANVLTF. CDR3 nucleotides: TGTGCCAGCAGCGTAGCCCCCTCTGGGGCCAACGTCCTGACTTTC.

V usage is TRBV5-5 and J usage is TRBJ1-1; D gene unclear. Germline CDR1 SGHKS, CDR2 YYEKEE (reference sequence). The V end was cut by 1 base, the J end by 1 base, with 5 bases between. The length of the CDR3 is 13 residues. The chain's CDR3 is CASSLWGNTEAFF. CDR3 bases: TGTGCCAGCAGCTTGTGGGGGAACACTGAAGCTTTCTTT. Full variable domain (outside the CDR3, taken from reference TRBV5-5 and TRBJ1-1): DAGVTQSPTHLIKTRGQQVTLRCSPISGHKSVSWYQQVLGQGPQFIFQYYEKEERGRGNFPDRFSARQFPNYSSELNVNALLLGDSALYLCASSLWGNTEAFFGQGTRLTVV.

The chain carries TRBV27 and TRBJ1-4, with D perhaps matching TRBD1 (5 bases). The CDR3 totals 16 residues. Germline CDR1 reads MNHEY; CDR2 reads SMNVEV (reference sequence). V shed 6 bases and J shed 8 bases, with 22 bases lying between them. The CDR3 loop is CASRDTSGPGSEKLFF. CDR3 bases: TGTGCCAGCAGAGACACCTCAGGGCCTGGCAGCGAAAAACTGTTTTTT.

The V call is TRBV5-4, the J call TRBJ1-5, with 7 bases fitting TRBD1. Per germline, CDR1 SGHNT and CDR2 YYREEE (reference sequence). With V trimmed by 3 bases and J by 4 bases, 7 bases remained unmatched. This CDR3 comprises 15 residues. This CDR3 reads CASSSRDSPNQPQHF. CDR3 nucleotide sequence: TGTGCCAGCAGCTCCCGGGACAGCCCGAATCAGCCCCAGCATTTT. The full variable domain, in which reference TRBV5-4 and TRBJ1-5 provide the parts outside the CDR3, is ETGVTQSPTHLIKTRGQQVTLRCSSQSGHNTVSWYQQALGQGPQFIFQYYREEENGRGNFPPRFSGLQFPNYSSELNVNALELDDSALYLCASSSRDSPNQPQHFGDGTRLSIL.

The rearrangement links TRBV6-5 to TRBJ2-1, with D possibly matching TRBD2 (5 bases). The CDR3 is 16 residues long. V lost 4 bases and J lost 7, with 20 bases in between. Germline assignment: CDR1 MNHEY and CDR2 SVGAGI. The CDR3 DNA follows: TGTGCCAGCAGTTCCGCGGGCTTCAAGCAAAGGAATGAGCAGTTCTTC. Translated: CASSSAGFKQRNEQFF.

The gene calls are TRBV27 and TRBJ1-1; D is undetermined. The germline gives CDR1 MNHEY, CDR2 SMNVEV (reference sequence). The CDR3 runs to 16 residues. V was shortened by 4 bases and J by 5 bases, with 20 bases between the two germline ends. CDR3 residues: CASSSVTGKSRTEAFF. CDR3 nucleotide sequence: TGTGCCAGCAGTTCAGTGACCGGAAAAAGTCGTACTGAAGCTTTCTTT.

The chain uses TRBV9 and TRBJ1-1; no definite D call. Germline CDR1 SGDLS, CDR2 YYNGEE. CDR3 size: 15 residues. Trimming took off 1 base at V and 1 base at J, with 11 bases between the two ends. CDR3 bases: TGTGCCAGCAGCGTAAGCCCGTCCACGAACACTGAAGCTTTCTTT. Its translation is CASSVSPSTNTEAFF.

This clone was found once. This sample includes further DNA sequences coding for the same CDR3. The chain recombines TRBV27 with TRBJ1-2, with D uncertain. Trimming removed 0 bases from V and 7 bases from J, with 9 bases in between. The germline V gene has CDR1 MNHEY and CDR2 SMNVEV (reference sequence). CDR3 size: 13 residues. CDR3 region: CASSLSAGFGYTF. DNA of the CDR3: TGTGCCAGCAGTTTATCAGCGGGGTTTGGCTACACCTTC.

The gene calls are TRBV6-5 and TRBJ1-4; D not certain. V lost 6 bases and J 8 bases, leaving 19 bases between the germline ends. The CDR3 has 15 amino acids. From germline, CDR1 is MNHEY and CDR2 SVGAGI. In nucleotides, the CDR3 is TGTGCCAGCAGCAACTTCCCCGGGGTGAGGGAAAAACTGTTTTTT. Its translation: CASSNFPGVREKLFF.